This paragraph reports one TCR beta chain. CDR1 and CDR2 (germline): DFQATT, SNEGSKA (reference sequence). V was cut by 0 bases and J by 0 bases, with 6 bases left in between. This CDR3 region has 13 residues. There were TCR beta CDR3 regions amplified from RNA transcripts. HTBI primers were used for first-round RT-PCR of the TCR CDR3. A single record per CDR3 protein comes from TCRdb applying MiXCR to the multiplex PCR reads. The sample contains roughly 660,000 distinct CDR3 sequences, about 18% of which appear only once. Orbital computed tomography, thyroid ultrasound, serum thyroxine and TRAb, and clinical symptoms together informed the diagnoses. The data were obtained in a study of T cells in Graves' hyperthyroidism and ophthalmopathy.

The chain uses TRBV20-1 and TRBJ2-7, with D unclear. The clonotype comes from a man aged 45-60 years with Graves' hyperthyroidism. The sequenced material came from blood. In nucleotides, the CDR3 is TGCAGTGCTAGAGATCCGAACTCCTACGAGCAGTACTTC. Amino acids: CSARDPNSYEQYF.